The T cell receptor beta chain described here comes from a study of cytomegalovirus exposure and HLA in healthy donors. Primers for the PCR totalled 60 Vbeta and 13 Jbeta. Here immunoSEQ multiplex PCR was the method, and the copy in TCRdb shows in-frame clones only, minus some. This table holds about 150,000 clones, roughly three quarters found once. Germline V lookup: CDR1 MGHRA, CDR2 YSYEKL. CDR3 size: 16 residues. V dropped 4 bases and J dropped 7; count of bases not matched to a gene: 13. The receptor was derived from a woman in her forties in good health and CMV-seronegative. J is TRBJ2-7 and V is TRBV4-1, with 10 positions matching TRBD1. The sample was PBMCs. The CDR3 DNA is TGCGCCAGCAGCCTGGCCCGGGACAGGGGCCCGGGGGAGCAGTACTTC. It specifies CASSLARDRGPGEQYF.